This T cell receptor beta chain was captured by sequencing in a study of blood T cells in healthy people across ages. A J-beta primer mix and a sample-barcoded 5' primer were used in a second PCR of about 7 to 12 cycles. Researchers report that each sample yielded at least 2.5 million CDR3-containing paired-end reads. TCRdb passed the 5' RACE reads through MiXCR, listing each CDR3 protein once. The table shows more than 700,000 distinct CDR3 sequences, with around 50% occurring only once. Germline values: CDR1 SGHTA, CDR2 FQGNSA. V gave up 5 bases and J gave up 1 base; unmatched junction bases: 4. The length of the CDR3 is 15 residues.

Sequencing was done on a sample of blood. This receptor was taken from a man older than 75 in good health. The chain combines TRBV7-2 with TRBJ1-4; TRBD1 aligns across 7 bases. This CDR3 reads CASSRGQETNEKLFF. The DNA for the CDR3 is TGTGCCAGCAGCCGTGGACAGGAAACTAATGAAAAACTGTTTTTT.